The 22 T cell receptor beta chains listed next were all sequenced from one sample in a study of blood T cell repertoires in COVID-19. Clones were read by immunoSEQ multiplex PCR, and TCRdb kept only the in-frame ones, dropping some. Of approximately 110,000 clones in the sample, more than 70% were seen once. The sample consisted of peripheral blood. The source of these receptors is a human donor in a cohort sampled during active COVID-19.

The rearrangement joins TRBV5-8 to TRBJ2-5, with 8 bases aligning to TRBD2. Germline V lookup: CDR1 SGHTS, CDR2 YDEGEE. The CDR3 runs 14 residues. The trim removed 6 bases at V and 5 bases at J, leaving 9 bases unmatched. CDR3 coding DNA: TGTGCCAGCATGGTTAGACTAGCGATGGAGACCCAGTACTTC. Translated, it gives CASMVRLAMETQYF.

V gene TRBV2 combines with J gene TRBJ2-3, with 9 bases matching TRBD2. Trimming removed 10 bases from V and 0 bases from J; junction bases left unmatched: 11. CDR3 length: 16 amino acids. The V gene's germline CDR1 is SNHLY and CDR2 FYNNEI. CDR3 in amino acids: CATLRTSASSTDTQYF. CDR3 nucleotides: TGTGCCACCCTCAGGACTAGCGCCTCTAGCACAGATACGCAGTATTTT.

This chain joins TRBV4-3 and TRBJ1-2; 7 nucleotides agree with TRBD1. The CDR3 has 15 residues. The V and J ends lost 4 bases and 3 bases, in that order; junction bases with no gene match: 8. Germline CDR1 LGHNA, CDR2 YSLEER. CDR3 nucleotide sequence: TGCGCCAGCAGCCGCAACGTAGGACAGGACTATGGCTACACCTTC. This sequence encodes CASSRNVGQDYGYTF.

This clone was detected only a few times. This chain uses TRBV11-2 with TRBJ2-2; maybe TRBD1 (6 bases). The CDR3 totals 15 residues. The germline V gene has CDR1 SGHAT and CDR2 FQNNGV. V was shortened by 3 bases and J by 3 bases, with 11 bases between the two germline ends. The CDR3 loop reads CASSFQGLDTGELFF. The CDR3 DNA reads TGTGCCAGCAGCTTCCAGGGGCTGGACACCGGGGAGCTGTTTTTT.

This rearrangement joins TRBV29-1 to TRBJ1-2, with 10 bases lining up with TRBD1. Germline CDR1 and CDR2: SQVTM and ANQGSEA. Losses at the gene ends were 7 bases for V and 7 bases for J; bases not matched to a gene: 6. The CDR3 length is 12 residues. The CDR3 DNA follows: TGCAGCGCCGGACAGGGGGTGAGTGGCTACACCTTC. Amino acid sequence: CSAGQGVSGYTF.

CDR3 loop: CASSSLRDRSYNEQFF. The CDR3 bases are TGTGCCAGCAGCTCTCTCCGGGACAGGTCCTACAATGAGCAGTTCTTC. The chain couples TRBV7-9 to TRBJ2-1, with TRBD1 matching 8 bases. V dropped 4 bases and J dropped 1; count of bases not matched to a gene: 6. The CDR3 loop spans 16 amino acids. The germline CDR1 and CDR2 sequences are SEHNR and FQNEAQ (reference sequence).

V gene TRBV6-6 combines with J gene TRBJ2-7; TRBD1 matches at 8 bases. Germline V gives CDR1 MNHNY, CDR2 SVGAGI (reference sequence). Trimming removed 0 bases from V and 3 bases from J; junction bases left unmatched: 4. The CDR3 runs to 15 residues. The CDR3 sequence is CASSYSWTGLYEQYF. CDR3 in DNA: TGTGCCAGCAGTTACTCGTGGACAGGGCTCTACGAGCAGTACTTC.

Note on this clone: Within the sample, other DNA sequences also encode this same CDR3. The V call is TRBV18, the J call TRBJ1-2, with TRBD1 identical over 7 bases. The CDR3 is made up of 13 amino acids. Unmatched junction bases numbered 3, after V lost 6 bases and J lost 2 bases. From germline, CDR1 is KGHSH and CDR2 LQKENI. CDR3 amino acids: CASSPGQNYGYTF. The CDR3 bases are TGTGCCAGCTCGCCGGGACAGAACTATGGCTACACCTTC.

The rearrangement links TRBV4-1 to TRBJ2-7; a weak D match, TRBD1 (5 bases). The CDR3 runs 14 residues. V was trimmed by 2 bases and J by 3 bases, leaving 11 bases between them. Germline assignment: CDR1 MGHRA and CDR2 YSYEKL. In nucleotides, the CDR3 is TGCGCCAGCAGCCAATCCGACAGAATCTACGAGCAGTACTTC. It is translated as CASSQSDRIYEQYF.

The V and J genes are TRBV16 and TRBJ1-1, with TRBD1 matching over 7 bases. The ends lost 4 bases at V and 2 bases at J; junction bases unmatched: 7. This CDR3 is built from 15 residues. Germline CDR1 reads KGHSY; CDR2 reads FQNENV. The CDR3 loop reads CASSPHDRVNTEAFF. The CDR3 DNA follows: TGTGCCAGCAGCCCACACGACAGGGTAAACACTGAAGCTTTCTTT.

The chain joins TRBV4-1 to TRBJ2-7, with TRBD2 matching over 10 bases. Trimming at V came to 1 base and at J to 6 bases, leaving 9 bases not matched to a gene. CDR3 length equals 16 residues. The germline V gene has CDR1 MGHRA and CDR2 YSYEKL. The CDR3 DNA follows: TGCGCCAGCAGCCAAGCTAGCGGGAGTACCAGTAGCGAGCAGTACTTC. It specifies CASSQASGSTSSEQYF.

The chain employs TRBV7-9 and TRBJ1-1; 12 bases fit TRBD1. J lost 1 base, V lost 8 bases, and 5 bases had no gene match. Per the germline V gene, CDR1 is SEHNR and CDR2 is FQNEAQ (reference sequence). The CDR3 contains 15 residues. Here the CDR3 DNA reads TGTGCCAGCGGGGACAGGGGGCAGGGGAACACTGAAGCTTTCTTT. It encodes CASGDRGQGNTEAFF.

V gene TRBV6-6 combines with J gene TRBJ2-5; TRBD2 matches 12 bases. Germline-derived CDR1 and CDR2 are MNHNY and SVGAGI (reference sequence). The CDR3 loop spans 16 amino acids. V shed 6 bases and J 5 bases; nucleotides not matched to a gene: 10. The CDR3, as DNA: TGTGCCAGCAGCAAACTAGCGGGAGGAAGTATGGAGACCCAGTACTTC. Translating it yields CASSKLAGGSMETQYF.

In its sample, this clone was seen once. The chain couples TRBV19 to TRBJ2-5; D remains ambiguous. The V gene's germline CDR1 is LNHDA and CDR2 SQIVND (reference sequence). CDR3 length: 13 residues. V lost 4 bases and J lost 4, with 10 bases in between. The CDR3 protein is CASSTGSGETQYF. CDR3 in DNA: TGTGCCAGTAGTACGGGTTCGGGAGAGACCCAGTACTTC.

J is TRBJ1-2 and V is TRBV28; 7 bases line up with TRBD1. The CDR3 totals 14 residues. Trimming cost V 5 bases and J 8 bases; bases outside gene matches: 11. Looked up from germline, CDR1 is MDHEN and CDR2 is SYDVKM. The CDR3 sequence: CASSSGTALFGYTF. Written as DNA, the CDR3 is TGTGCCAGCAGTAGTGGGACAGCTTTGTTCGGCTACACCTTC.

The chain has TRBV18 and TRBJ2-7; 9 bases match TRBD1. Germline loops: CDR1 KGHSH, CDR2 LQKENI. The CDR3 contains 15 residues. V was clipped by 2 bases and J by 5 bases; unmatched bases: 7. The DNA for the CDR3 is TGTGCCAGCTCACCATCAGGACAGGGGTCCCACGAGCAGTACTTC. Translating it yields CASSPSGQGSHEQYF.

The chain couples TRBV24-1 to TRBJ2-5; TRBD2 matches 7 bases. The CDR3 has 18 residues. With V trimmed by 0 bases and J by 2 bases, 11 bases remained unmatched. Germline V gene sequence: CDR1 KGHDR, CDR2 SFDVKD. CDR3 in DNA: TGTGCCACCAGTGATTTGCGCCCGACTAGCTTGGGACAAGAGACCCAGTACTTC. Translating gives CATSDLRPTSLGQETQYF.

The V and J genes are TRBV6-5 and TRBJ1-3, with 8 bases lining up with TRBD1. The germline V gene encodes CDR1 MNHEY and CDR2 SVGAGI. The CDR3 is 15 amino acids. V shed 6 bases, J shed 4 bases, and the junction held 8 bases outside the gene matches. The CDR3 nucleotides are TGTGCCAGCAGCACTGGACAGGGACCAGGAAACACCATATATTTT. It codes for CASSTGQGPGNTIYF.

The chain uses TRBV3-1 (or the pseudogene TRBV3-2) and TRBJ1-4; D ambiguous. Germline CDR1 reads LGHDT; CDR2 reads YNNKEL (reference sequence). Trimming pared 1 base from V and 2 bases from J, leaving 8 bases between. This CDR3 is 15 amino acids long. CDR3 in DNA: TGTGCCAGCAGCCAAGGGATGGGCACTAATGAAAAACTGTTTTTT. Translation: CASSQGMGTNEKLFF.

This chain links TRBV6-5 with TRBJ1-4; 8 bases map to TRBD1. This CDR3 comprises 14 residues. From germline, CDR1 is MNHEY and CDR2 SVGAGI. The junction had 9 bases not matched to a gene; V was cut back by 8 bases and J by 7 bases. CDR3 residues: CASRPSGGSEKLFF. Written as DNA, the CDR3 is TGTGCCAGCCGACCGTCAGGGGGCTCTGAAAAACTGTTTTTT.

The gene calls are TRBV9 and TRBJ2-7; the match to TRBD2 covers 15 bases. Germline trimming cut 3 bases from V and 13 bases from J; bases unmatched to any gene: 14. This CDR3 is 16 amino acids long. CDR1 and CDR2 from the germline V gene are SGDLS and YYNGEE. CDR3 sequence (DNA): TGTGCCAGCAGCGGTCCAAGGTCGGGACTAGCGGGAGGCCCTTACTTC. It specifies CASSGPRSGLAGGPYF.

This chain uses TRBV19 with TRBJ2-7, with D possibly matching TRBD2 (6 bases). The length of the CDR3 is 13 residues. V was trimmed by 3 bases and J by 7 bases, leaving 13 bases between them. The germline CDR1 and CDR2 sequences are LNHDA and SQIVND (reference sequence). CDR3: CASSMRDEGEQYF. In DNA form, the CDR3 reads TGTGCCAGTAGTATGCGGGACGAGGGGGAGCAGTACTTC.